A single sample gave rise to the 20 T cell receptor beta chains below, sequenced in a study of PD-1 blockade in mismatch repair-deficient tumors. Stated time point: 10-day in vitro stimulation with candidate neoantigen peptide 5. The antigens of these receptors remain unknown. Measured with immunoSEQ multiplex PCR; TCRdb has only the in-frame clones, and not every one. The sample holds approximately 15,000 clones; approximately 84% are singletons and the top ten take 9.5% to 13%. The sample in question was cells cultured in vitro, obtained from a patient treated with pembrolizumab. All receptors derive from an adult with mismatch repair-deficient cancer.

The CDR3 loop is CASSLDSGGPEAFF. The CDR3 DNA reads TGTGCCAGCTCCCTGGACAGCGGAGGACCTGAAGCTTTCTTT. This chain uses TRBV9 with TRBJ1-1; tentatively, D is TRBD1 (6 bases). V gave up 7 bases and J gave up 6 bases, with 19 bases separating them. The CDR3 runs to 14 residues. Germline-derived CDR1 and CDR2 are SGDLS and YYNGEE.

The chain is built from TRBV14 and TRBJ1-1; the D gene is possibly TRBD1 (5 bases). This CDR3 region has 15 residues. CDR1 SGHDN and CDR2 FVKESK come from the germline V gene. V lost 3 bases, J lost 4 bases, and 15 bases lay in between. The CDR3 DNA sequence: TGTGCCAGCAGCCAGTTTGCAGGGAGGGGCACTGAAGCTTTCTTT. Translating it yields CASSQFAGRGTEAFF.

This clone was recorded a few times. The rearrangement joins TRBV27 to TRBJ2-3, with D possibly matching TRBD2 (6 bases). The germline V gene has CDR1 MNHEY and CDR2 SMNVEV (reference sequence). The V end was cut by 2 bases, the J end by 3 bases, with 9 bases between. The CDR3 sequence is 14 residues long. The CDR3 DNA is TGTGCCAGCAGTTTAGGCCTAGCGACAGATACGCAGTATTTT. It specifies CASSLGLATDTQYF.

The chain is built from TRBV28 and TRBJ2-5; the D gene is possibly TRBD2 (7 bases). The germline V gene has CDR1 MDHEN and CDR2 SYDVKM. Trimming stripped 2 bases from V and 4 bases from J, with 14 bases between. The CDR3 spans 15 residues. The CDR3 DNA reads TGTGCCAGCAGTTTAATGGGAGGGGGTGGAGAGACCCAGTACTTC. This sequence encodes CASSLMGGGGETQYF.

This sequence joins TRBV28 and TRBJ2-7; 8 nucleotides align to TRBD1. CDR3 length: 13 amino acids. From germline, CDR1 is MDHEN and CDR2 SYDVKM. V shed 6 bases, J shed 4 bases, and the junction held 5 bases outside the gene matches. In DNA, the CDR3 is TGTGCCAGCAGGACAGGGGAGAGGTACGAGCAGTACTTC. Encoded protein: CASRTGERYEQYF.

The chain joins TRBV5-1 to TRBJ1-1, with a weak D call TRBD1 (5 bases). V was clipped by 1 base and J by 4 bases, with 8 bases between them. Germline assignment: CDR1 SGHRS and CDR2 YFSETQ. This CDR3 has 13 amino acids. The DNA of the CDR3 is TGCGCCAGCAGCTTGCCGGGGGGCACTGAAGCTTTCTTT. Encoded protein: CASSLPGGTEAFF.

The rearrangement uses TRBV7-3 and TRBJ1-1; 7 bases are shared with TRBD1. Germline values: CDR1 SGHTA, CDR2 FQGTGA. The CDR3 is 14 amino acids. V shed 6 bases, J shed 2 bases, and the junction held 6 bases outside the gene matches. CDR3 loop: CASSPTGANTEAFF. CDR3 DNA sequence: TGTGCCAGCAGTCCAACAGGGGCTAACACTGAAGCTTTCTTT. Combining the CDR3 with reference TRBV7-3 and TRBJ1-1 gives the whole variable domain GAGVSQTPSNKVTEKGKYVELRCDPISGHTALYWYRQSLGQGPEFLIYFQGTGAADDSGLPNDRFFAVRPEGSVSTLKIQRTERGDSAVYLCASSPTGANTEAFFGQGTRLTVV.

This rearrangement joins TRBV15 to TRBJ2-3, with 9 positions matching TRBD2. Germline V gene sequence: CDR1 LNHNV, CDR2 YYDKDF (reference sequence). This CDR3 has 15 amino acids. J gave up 0 bases and V 8 bases, and 6 bases lay outside the gene matches. The CDR3 DNA reads as TGTGCCACCGGAAGCGGGAGGCCCAGCACAGATACGCAGTATTTT. The encoded protein is CATGSGRPSTDTQYF.

The rearrangement links TRBV25-1 to TRBJ2-3; D call uncertain. From germline, CDR1 is MGHDK and CDR2 SYGVNS. Trimming left V 4 bases short and J 4 bases short, with 18 bases between. The CDR3 contains 16 residues. The CDR3 protein is CASSAAGTLTSDTQYF. The CDR3 DNA reads as TGTGCCAGCAGTGCAGCCGGCACCCTTACCTCAGATACGCAGTATTTT.

This clone was recorded only once. V is TRBV4-2 and J is TRBJ2-1, with 9 nucleotides matching TRBD2. This CDR3 spans 12 amino acids. Germline-derived CDR1 and CDR2 are LGHNA and YNFKEQ. With V trimmed by 4 bases and J by 10 bases, 2 bases remained unmatched. The CDR3 region is CASSPAGGEQFF. The CDR3 DNA reads as TGTGCCAGCAGCCCCGCGGGGGGGGAGCAGTTCTTC.

The V call is TRBV29-1, the J call TRBJ2-1; D perhaps matches TRBD2 (6 bases). The CDR3 is 13 residues long. Germline CDR1 is SQVTM and CDR2 is ANQGSEA. Trimming stripped 3 bases from V and 8 bases from J, with 14 bases between. CDR3 nucleotides: TGCAGCGTTGAGGAACTAGGAGGGGATGAGCAGTTCTTC. It specifies CSVEELGGDEQFF.

The chain has TRBV19 and TRBJ1-1; 7 positions match TRBD1. The germline CDR1 and CDR2 sequences are LNHDA and SQIVND (reference sequence). V shed 5 bases and J 7 bases; nucleotides not matched to a gene: 7. This CDR3 is 13 amino acids long. For the CDR3, the DNA is TGTGCCAGTAGTTACAGGGGACGGAGTGAAGCTTTCTTT. This translates into CASSYRGRSEAFF. Complete variable domain (other parts from reference TRBV19 and TRBJ1-1): DGGITQSPKYLFRKEGQNVTLSCEQNLNHDAMYWYRQDPGQGLRLIYYSQIVNDFQKGDIAEGYSVSREKKESFPLTVTSAQKNPTAFYLCASSYRGRSEAFFGQGTRLTVV.

The rearrangement uses TRBV10-2 and TRBJ1-5; 11 nucleotides agree with TRBD1. The CDR3 covers 14 residues. The trim removed 6 bases at V and 2 bases at J, leaving 0 bases unmatched. CDR1 WSHSY and CDR2 SAAADI come from the germline V gene. The CDR3, as DNA: TGCGCCAGCAGGGGACAGGGGGGCAATCAGCCCCAGCATTTT. Translating it yields CASRGQGGNQPQHF.

CDR3 protein: CASSVGHRVTAQYF. As DNA, the CDR3 is TGTGCCAGCAGCGTAGGGCACCGGGTTACGGCGCAGTATTTT. The genes are TRBV9 and TRBJ2-3; D ambiguous. V was clipped by 0 bases and J by 10 bases, with 15 bases between them. The CDR3 covers 14 residues. Germline-derived CDR1 and CDR2 are SGDLS and YYNGEE.

The chain joins TRBV30 to TRBJ2-7, with 8 bases aligning to TRBD2. CDR3 length equals 13 residues. Germline values: CDR1 GTSNPN, CDR2 SVGIG (reference sequence). V lost 6 bases to trimming and J lost 5 bases; unmatched junction nucleotides: 9. CDR3 region: CACMGLDLHEQYF. In DNA, the CDR3 is TGTGCCTGCATGGGACTAGATTTACACGAGCAGTACTTC.

This CDR3 is CAWSDPTGEQFF. As DNA, the CDR3 is TGTGCCTGGAGTGACCCAACAGGGGAGCAGTTCTTC. The chain is built from TRBV30 and TRBJ2-1; a possible D gene is TRBD1 (6 bases). The CDR3 runs 12 residues. V was shortened by 1 base and J by 10 bases, with 11 bases between the two germline ends. Germline V CDR1 and CDR2: GTSNPN, SVGIG (reference sequence).

The chain links TRBV19 to TRBJ2-2; the D gene is possibly TRBD1 (5 bases). The length of the CDR3 is 16 residues. With 5 bases removed from V and 6 bases from J, the gap between germline ends came to 19 bases. Germline assignment: CDR1 LNHDA and CDR2 SQIVND (reference sequence). CDR3 nucleotide sequence: TGTGCCAGTAGTTCCCCAGGGCGAAGCTTGTCCGGGGAGCTGTTTTTT. As protein: CASSSPGRSLSGELFF.

The rearrangement links TRBV6-5 to TRBJ2-1, with TRBD2 as a possible D gene (6 bases). Germline V CDR1 and CDR2: MNHEY, SVGAGI. The CDR3 is 14 residues long. V lost 6 bases to trimming and J lost 6 bases, with 15 bases between them. The CDR3 coding sequence is TGTGCCAGCAGGACCGGAGGGTCTAGCAATGAGCAGTTCTTC. It is translated as CASRTGGSSNEQFF.

The CDR3 DNA is TGTGCCAGCAGCCCCCTGGGTGGGGAGCAGTACTTC. This encodes CASSPLGGEQYF. V is TRBV7-6 and J is TRBJ2-7; no definite D call. This CDR3 region has 12 residues. Between the trimmed V and J ends, which lost 5 bases and 7 bases, there was a span of 12 bases. Germline CDR1 is SGHVS and CDR2 is FNYEAQ.

The sample holds one count of this clone. The rearrangement links TRBV27 to TRBJ2-1; 8 nucleotides agree with TRBD2. Germline CDR1 reads MNHEY; CDR2 reads SMNVEV (reference sequence). Trimming at V came to 3 bases and at J to 8 bases, leaving 6 bases not matched to a gene. The CDR3 consists of 14 residues. CDR3: CASSFRGTRYEQFF. The CDR3 bases are TGTGCCAGCAGTTTTAGGGGGACTAGATATGAGCAGTTCTTC.